The following is a TCR beta chain sequence with its context. Its specific antigen is unknown. Base qualities were left out, and no much larger clone turns up one base away. The treatment or condition label, read with the paper, signifies: in vitro stimulation with specific CMV peptide epitopes to enrich CMV-specific T cells. Sequencing took place on an Illumina HiSeq 1500. TCRdb reanalyzed the raw reads on its own, using fastp at Q25 for trimming and MiXCR for clone calling, and kept in-frame beta chains. Identical CDR3 proteins give one entry, which carries the most common genes and DNA. For this sample the table gives approximately 310,000 distinct CDR3 sequences, of which more than 20% were detected only once. Roughly 14% of the sample comes from the top ten. The CDR1 and CDR2 encoded by the germline V gene are SGHTA and FQGNSA. The CDR3 contains 14 residues, cysteine and phenylalanine counted. Only the CDR3 part of the read is kept: 42 bases, read in frame from the first base. Trimming removed 5 bases from V and 6 bases from J, leaving 17 bases between the germline ends.

The data originate from a study of T cell repertoires in cytomegalovirus infection (dated by TCRdb to about 2019). Some background on the complete study: The peptide stimulations were aimed at well-studied HLA-B-restricted epitopes as well as recently identified HLA-C-restricted CMV epitopes, whose presentation resists viral immunomodulation. Donor HLA type was relevant to the analysis, because carriage of CMV infection together with the matching HLA type was indicated by public TCR beta signatures.

What the research found in general, with its limitations: The ex vivo response was dominated by HLA-C-restricted CMV-specific TCR beta clonotypes, which also provided the single most frequent clonotype in two of eight donors. In both this cohort and an independent 352-donor cohort, the cumulative frequency of public TCR beta family members distinguished carriers of CMV infection plus the relevant HLA type.

Here the chain combines TRBV7-2 and TRBJ2-7; no D gene can be assigned with confidence. This clonotype was sampled from a human donor in good health (CMV status not recorded). Some clones in this sample may be carry-over from other donors' samples. The sample consisted of cultured PBMCs, taken from culture after CMV antigen stimulation. The bases read TGTGCCAGCAGCCCTCTCTTAGCAGGAGCCGAGCAGTACTTC. Translated, this is CASSPLLAGAEQYF. Extended through the reference TRBV7-2 and TRBJ2-7 proteins, this CDR3 yields the full variable domain: GAGVSQSPSNKVTEKGKDVELRCDPISGHTALYWYRQSLGQGLEFLIYFQGNSAPDKSGLPSDRFSAERTGGSVSTLTIQRTQQEDSAVYLCASSPLLAGAEQYFGPGTRLTVT.